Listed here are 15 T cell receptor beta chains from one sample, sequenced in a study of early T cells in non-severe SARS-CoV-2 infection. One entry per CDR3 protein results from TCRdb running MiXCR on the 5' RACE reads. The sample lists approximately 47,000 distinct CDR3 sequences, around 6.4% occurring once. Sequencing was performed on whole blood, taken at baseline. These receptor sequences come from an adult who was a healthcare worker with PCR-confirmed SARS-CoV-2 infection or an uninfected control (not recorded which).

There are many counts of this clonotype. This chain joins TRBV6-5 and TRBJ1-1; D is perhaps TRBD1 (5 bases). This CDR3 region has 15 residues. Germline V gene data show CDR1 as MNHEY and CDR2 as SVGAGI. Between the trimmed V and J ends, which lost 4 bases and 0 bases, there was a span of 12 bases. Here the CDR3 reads CASSSLTAMNTEAFF. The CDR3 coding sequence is TGTGCCAGCAGTTCTTTGACAGCCATGAACACTGAAGCTTTCTTT.

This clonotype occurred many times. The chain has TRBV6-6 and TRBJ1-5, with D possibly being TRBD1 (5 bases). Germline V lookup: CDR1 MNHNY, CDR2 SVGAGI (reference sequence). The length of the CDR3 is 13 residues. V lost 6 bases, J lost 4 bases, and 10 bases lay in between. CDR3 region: CASSPGINQPQHF. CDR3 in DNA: TGTGCCAGCAGCCCAGGGATTAATCAGCCCCAGCATTTT.

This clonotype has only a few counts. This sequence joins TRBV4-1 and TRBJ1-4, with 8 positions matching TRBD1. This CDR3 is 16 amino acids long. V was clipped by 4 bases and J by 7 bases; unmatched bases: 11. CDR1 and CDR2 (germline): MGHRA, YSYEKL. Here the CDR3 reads CASSPLSRGRVEKLFF. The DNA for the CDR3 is TGCGCCAGCAGCCCCCTTTCCAGGGGGCGAGTTGAAAAACTGTTTTTT.

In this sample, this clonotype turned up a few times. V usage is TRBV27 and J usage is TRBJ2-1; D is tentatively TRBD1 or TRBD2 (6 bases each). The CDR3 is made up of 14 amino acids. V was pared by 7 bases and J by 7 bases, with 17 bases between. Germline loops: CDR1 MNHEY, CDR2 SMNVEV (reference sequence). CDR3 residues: CASTFRGGWNEQFF. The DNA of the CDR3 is TGTGCCAGCACTTTCAGGGGAGGTTGGAATGAGCAGTTCTTC.

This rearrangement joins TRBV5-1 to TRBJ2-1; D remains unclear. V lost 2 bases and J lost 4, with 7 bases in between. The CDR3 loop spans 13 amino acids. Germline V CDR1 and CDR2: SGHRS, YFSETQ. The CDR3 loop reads CASSFWGYNEQFF. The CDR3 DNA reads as TGCGCCAGCAGCTTCTGGGGTTACAATGAGCAGTTCTTC.

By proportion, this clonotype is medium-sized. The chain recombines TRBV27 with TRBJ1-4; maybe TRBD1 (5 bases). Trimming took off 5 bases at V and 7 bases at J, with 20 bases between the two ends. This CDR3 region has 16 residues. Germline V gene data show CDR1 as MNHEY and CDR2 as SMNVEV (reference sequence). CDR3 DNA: TGTGCCAGCAGTATTCAGGAGCGCAAAAGGGGTGAAAAACTGTTTTTT. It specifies CASSIQERKRGEKLFF.

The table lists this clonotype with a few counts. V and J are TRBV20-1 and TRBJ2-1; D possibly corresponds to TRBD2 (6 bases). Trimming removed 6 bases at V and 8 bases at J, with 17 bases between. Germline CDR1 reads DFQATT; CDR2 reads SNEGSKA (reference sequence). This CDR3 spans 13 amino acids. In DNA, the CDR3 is TGCAGTGCCGGGGGAGGCCCGGAATATGAGCAGTTCTTC. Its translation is CSAGGGPEYEQFF.

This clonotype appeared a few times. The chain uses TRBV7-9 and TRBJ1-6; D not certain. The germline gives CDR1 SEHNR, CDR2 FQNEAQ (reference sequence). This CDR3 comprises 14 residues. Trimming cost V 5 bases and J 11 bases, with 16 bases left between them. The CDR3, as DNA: TGTGCCAGCAGCCATGGGAACGGGGATGCACCCCTCCACTTT. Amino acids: CASSHGNGDAPLHF.

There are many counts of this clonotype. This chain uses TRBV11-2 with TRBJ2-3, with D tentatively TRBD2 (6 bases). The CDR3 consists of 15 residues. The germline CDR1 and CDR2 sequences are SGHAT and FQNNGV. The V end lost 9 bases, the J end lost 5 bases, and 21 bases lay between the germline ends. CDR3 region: CASRYGSVFEDTQYF. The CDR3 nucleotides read TGTGCCAGTAGATACGGGAGCGTCTTTGAAGATACGCAGTATTTT.

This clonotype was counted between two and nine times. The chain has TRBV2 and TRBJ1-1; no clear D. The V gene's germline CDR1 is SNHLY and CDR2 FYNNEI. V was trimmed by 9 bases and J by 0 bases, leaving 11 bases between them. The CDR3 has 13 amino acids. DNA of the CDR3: TGTGCCAGAACCCTGTCTCTGAACACTGAAGCTTTCTTT. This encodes CARTLSLNTEAFF.

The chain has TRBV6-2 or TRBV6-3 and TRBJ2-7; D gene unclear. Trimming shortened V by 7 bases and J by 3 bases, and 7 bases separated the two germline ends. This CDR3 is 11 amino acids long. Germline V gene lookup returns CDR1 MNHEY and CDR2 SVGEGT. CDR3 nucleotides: TGTGCCAGCATTGAAAACTACGAGCAGTACTTC. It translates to CASIENYEQYF.

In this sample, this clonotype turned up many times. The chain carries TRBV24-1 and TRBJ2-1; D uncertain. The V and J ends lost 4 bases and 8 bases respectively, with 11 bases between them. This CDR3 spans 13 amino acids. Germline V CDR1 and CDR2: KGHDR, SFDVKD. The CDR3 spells CATSEIWEDEQFF. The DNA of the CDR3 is TGTGCCACCAGTGAGATTTGGGAAGATGAGCAGTTCTTC.

This CDR3 is CASSWRRALGDTQYF. The CDR3 coding sequence is TGTGCCAGCAGCTGGCGGCGGGCTCTGGGGGATACGCAGTATTTT. The genes are TRBV5-4 and TRBJ2-3, with a tentative D call TRBD2 (5 bases). The V gene's germline CDR1 is SGHNT and CDR2 YYREEE (reference sequence). Trimming took 3 bases from V and 6 from J, leaving 17 bases between them. The CDR3 contains 15 residues.

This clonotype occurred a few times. For the CDR3, the DNA is TGTGCCAGCAGTTCGACTAACCCCTACAATGAGCAGTTCTTC. It translates to CASSSTNPYNEQFF. V usage is TRBV12-3 or TRBV12-4 and J usage is TRBJ2-1; TRBD2 is a possible D gene (5 bases). V was shortened by 4 bases and J by 2 bases, with 9 bases between the two germline ends. The CDR3 consists of 14 residues.

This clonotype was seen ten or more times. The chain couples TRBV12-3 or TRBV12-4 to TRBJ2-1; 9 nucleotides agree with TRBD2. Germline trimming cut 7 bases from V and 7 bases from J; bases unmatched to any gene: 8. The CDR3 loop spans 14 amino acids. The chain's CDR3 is CASNPSGIGNEQFF. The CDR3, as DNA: TGTGCCAGCAATCCTAGCGGGATAGGGAATGAGCAGTTCTTC.